Each of the 18 T cell receptor beta chains below was sequenced from the same sample in a study of technical replicates of blood from four donors. Clones were sequenced by immunoSEQ multiplex PCR, and TCRdb holds only the in-frame ones, with some missing. The table records tens of thousands of clones, under 95% of them present only once. Sequenced input: T cells isolated from PBMCs. The receptor source for this set is a human donor in good health.

The chain has TRBV28 and TRBJ2-3; TRBD2 matches 9 bases. The CDR3 runs 17 residues. Trimming at V came to 3 bases and at J to 5 bases, leaving 12 bases not matched to a gene. The germline CDR1 and CDR2 sequences are MDHEN and SYDVKM. In DNA, the CDR3 is TGTGCCAGCAGTTTGATTAGCGGGAGCGGGGAGATAGATACGCAGTATTTT. Translated, it gives CASSLISGSGEIDTQYF.

This chain joins TRBV28 and TRBJ2-2, with 7 bases aligning to TRBD1. V shed 7 bases and J 3 bases; nucleotides not matched to a gene: 8. The CDR3 covers 15 residues. Germline lookup yields CDR1 MDHEN and CDR2 SYDVKM. CDR3 sequence reads: CASTLRTGYTGELFF. The CDR3 coding sequence is TGTGCCAGCACCCTACGGACAGGTTACACCGGGGAGCTGTTTTTT.

The V and J genes are TRBV6-5 and TRBJ2-1, with TRBD2 identical over 12 bases. Germline V gene sequence: CDR1 MNHEY, CDR2 SVGAGI. The V and J ends lost 5 bases and 6 bases, in that order; junction bases with no gene match: 5. The CDR3 totals 15 residues. CDR3 protein: CASSKLAGGFNEQFF. Written as DNA, the CDR3 is TGTGCCAGCAGTAAACTAGCGGGGGGATTCAATGAGCAGTTCTTC.

The J gene is TRBJ1-1, the V gene TRBV28; D is uncertain. Trimming stripped 4 bases from V and 3 bases from J, with 18 bases between. The CDR3 has 16 amino acids. Germline V lookup: CDR1 MDHEN, CDR2 SYDVKM. CDR3 sequence (DNA): TGTGCCAGCAGTTGGCAACCCGCAGGTTACGACACTGAAGCTTTCTTT. Its translation is CASSWQPAGYDTEAFF.

The gene calls are TRBV2 and TRBJ1-3, with D maybe TRBD1 (5 bases). This CDR3 spans 15 amino acids. V was clipped by 8 bases and J by 0 bases, with 14 bases between them. Germline values: CDR1 SNHLY, CDR2 FYNNEI. CDR3 region: CASEWGRFSGNTIYF. As DNA, the CDR3 is TGTGCCAGCGAATGGGGCAGGTTCTCTGGAAACACCATATATTTT.

The chain recombines TRBV1 with TRBJ2-1; the tabulated D call, TRBD2, remains unverified against the DNA. TRBV1 is marked as a pseudogene. The CDR3 is 17 amino acids. The CDR3 spells CTSSQDCGGIPHNEQFF. The CDR3 bases are TGCACCAGCAGCCAAGATTGTGGAGGCATCCCCCACAATGAGCAGTTCTTC.

In this sample, this clone turned up once. The CDR3 sequence is CASSLAGTSGANVLTF. The CDR3, as DNA: TGCGCCAGCAGCTTAGCGGGGACCTCTGGGGCCAACGTCCTGACTTTC. V gene TRBV5-1 combines with J gene TRBJ2-6, with 7 bases matching TRBD2. This CDR3 spans 16 amino acids. Germline-derived CDR1 and CDR2 are SGHRS and YFSETQ. V was pared by 2 bases and J by 0 bases, with 2 bases of the junction left unmatched.

This chain uses TRBV7-2 with TRBJ1-5, with unresolved D. There are 16 residues in the CDR3. Germline loops: CDR1 SGHTA, CDR2 FQGNSA. With 1 base removed from V and 0 bases from J, the gap between germline ends came to 10 bases. CDR3 in DNA: TGTGCCAGCAGCTTAGTGGCCAGGCATAGCAATCAGCCCCAGCATTTT. Translating gives CASSLVARHSNQPQHF.

J is TRBJ1-1 and V is TRBV19; D is uncertain. The germline V gene has CDR1 LNHDA and CDR2 SQIVND (reference sequence). V gave up 9 bases and J gave up 1 base, with 3 bases separating them. CDR3 size: 10 residues. The DNA of the CDR3 is TGTGCCAGCCGGAACACTGAAGCTTTCTTT. Its protein product is CASRNTEAFF.

The V and J genes are TRBV6-1 and TRBJ1-1; unclear D gene. CDR3 size: 14 residues. CDR1 is MNHNS, CDR2 SASEGT, per germline. Trimming shortened V by 4 bases and J by 1 base, and 10 bases separated the two germline ends. CDR3 DNA sequence: TGTGCCAGCAGTGCGGTTTTTAGGAACACTGAAGCTTTCTTT. Translation: CASSAVFRNTEAFF.

The CDR3 here is CASISLTGSSYNEQFF. The DNA of the CDR3 is TGTGCCAGCATTTCCCTAACAGGAAGCTCCTACAATGAGCAGTTCTTC. The chain recombines TRBV7-8 with TRBJ2-1, with D possibly being TRBD1 (5 bases). Germline V gene lookup returns CDR1 SGHVS and CDR2 FQNEAQ. V lost 7 bases and J 0 bases, leaving 16 bases between the germline ends. CDR3 length equals 16 residues.

The chain combines TRBV28 with TRBJ2-5; D may be TRBD2 (5 bases). This CDR3 has 17 amino acids. The V end lost 5 bases, the J end lost 4 bases, and 23 bases lay between the germline ends. The germline CDR1 and CDR2 sequences are MDHEN and SYDVKM. This CDR3 reads CASSPRDLAFSLETQYF. CDR3 nucleotide sequence: TGTGCCAGCAGTCCCCGAGACCTAGCTTTCTCATTAGAGACCCAGTACTTC.

The V call is TRBV29-1, the J call TRBJ2-3, with D possibly TRBD2 on 5 matching bases. Trimming stripped 1 base from V and 0 bases from J, with 20 bases between. The CDR3 contains 18 residues. Germline V CDR1 and CDR2: SQVTM, ANQGSEA. CDR3 coding DNA: TGCAGCGTTGAAGTAATAGAGGACTCCGTTTCTAGCACAGATACGCAGTATTTT. Protein sequence: CSVEVIEDSVSSTDTQYF.

This chain links TRBV28 with TRBJ2-5; TRBD2 might be the D (6 bases). The germline V gene has CDR1 MDHEN and CDR2 SYDVKM. The CDR3 spans 15 residues. V lost 5 bases, J lost 1 base, and 14 bases lay in between. The CDR3 sequence: CASSHPRRAQETQYF. The CDR3 DNA reads TGTGCCAGCAGTCACCCCAGGAGGGCCCAAGAGACCCAGTACTTC.

The chain has TRBV5-8 and TRBJ2-7; 9 bases fit TRBD1. CDR1 and CDR2 (germline): SGHTS, YDEGEE. This CDR3 has 15 residues. The V segment lost 5 bases and the J segment 4 bases; nucleotides outside the gene matches: 10. The CDR3 DNA is TGTGCCAGCAGACCCGGGACAGGGCCCTCGTACGAGCAGTACTTC. This translates into CASRPGTGPSYEQYF. Supplemented by reference TRBV5-8 and TRBJ2-7, the full variable domain reads EAGVTQSPTHLIKTRGQQATLRCSPISGHTSVYWYQQALGLGLQFLLWYDEGEERNRGNFPPRFSGRQFPNYSSELNVNALELEDSALYLCASRPGTGPSYEQYFGPGTRLTVT.

The J gene is TRBJ1-2, the V gene TRBV5-6, with 7 nucleotides matching TRBD1. The CDR3 runs to 13 residues. CDR1 is SGHDT and CDR2 is YYEEEE in the germline V gene. Trimming cost V 1 base and J 6 bases; bases outside gene matches: 3. This CDR3 is CASSLRGGHGYTF. The CDR3 nucleotides are TGTGCCAGCAGCTTGCGAGGGGGCCATGGCTACACCTTC.

The chain joins TRBV7-8 to TRBJ1-2; 8 bases fit TRBD1. The V segment lost 4 bases and the J segment 8 bases; nucleotides outside the gene matches: 15. This CDR3 is 16 amino acids long. Germline values: CDR1 SGHVS, CDR2 FQNEAQ. The CDR3 DNA reads as TGTGCCAGCAGCTCCTACAAGCTGGACAGGGTTCAAGGCTACACCTTC. Protein sequence: CASSSYKLDRVQGYTF.

By frequency in the sample, this clone is medium-sized. The rearrangement joins TRBV2 to TRBJ2-2; no definite D call. From germline, CDR1 is SNHLY and CDR2 FYNNEI. The V gene lost 9 bases and the J gene lost 2 bases, with 4 bases spanning the gap. CDR3 length: 11 residues. This CDR3 is CASQNTGELFF. In nucleotides, the CDR3 is TGTGCCAGTCAAAACACCGGGGAGCTGTTTTTT.